A selection of T cell receptor beta chains follows, all from one sample in a study of cytomegalovirus exposure and HLA in healthy donors. The assay was immunoSEQ multiplex PCR, and TCRdb's table has in-frame clones only and misses some. The table records tens of thousands of clones, approximately 80% of them present only once. Material for sequencing was PBMCs. The receptor source for this set is a man aged 25 to 45 in good health and CMV-seronegative. Both conserved end residues are part of each CDR3. The order of the fields is D gene, J gene, clone size, V gene, CDR3 protein, CDR3 DNA. D genes are given only for firm matches. Clone size is shown for a subset of rows, as once, few, many or a class of expanded clone.

d_gene: NA
j_gene: TRBJ2-7
abundance: NA
v_gene: TRBV5-1
CDR3aa: CASSLGFQGEQYF
CDR3nt: TGCGCCAGCAGCCTGGGATTCCAGGGGGAGCAGTACTTC

d_gene: NA
j_gene: TRBJ2-2
abundance: NA
v_gene: TRBV7-2
CDR3aa: CASSSPARETGELFF
CDR3nt: TGTGCCAGCAGCTCACCCGCTAGGGAGACCGGGGAGCTGTTTTTT

d_gene: TRBD1
j_gene: TRBJ2-1
abundance: NA
v_gene: TRBV5-1
CDR3aa: CASSLSRDRGLGLTYNEQFF
CDR3nt: TGCGCCAGCAGCCTCAGCCGGGACAGGGGATTAGGCCTAACCTACAATGAGCAGTTCTTC

d_gene: NA
j_gene: TRBJ1-1
abundance: NA
v_gene: TRBV6-5
CDR3aa: CASSYSTRGNTEAFF
CDR3nt: TGTGCCAGCAGTTACTCTACCAGGGGGAACACTGAAGCTTTCTTT

d_gene: TRBD1
j_gene: TRBJ1-2
abundance: NA
v_gene: TRBV5-4
CDR3aa: CASSLGQGLDYGYTF
CDR3nt: TGTGCCAGCAGCTTAGGACAGGGGTTGGACTATGGCTACACCTTC

d_gene: TRBD1
j_gene: TRBJ2-1
abundance: NA
v_gene: TRBV19
CDR3aa: CASSDRQGYNEQFF
CDR3nt: TGTGCCAGTAGTGACCGACAGGGGTACAATGAGCAGTTCTTC

d_gene: NA
j_gene: TRBJ1-1
abundance: NA
v_gene: TRBV6-5
CDR3aa: CASSYSRGGTEAFF
CDR3nt: TGTGCCAGCAGTTACTCGAGGGGGGGTACTGAAGCTTTCTTT

d_gene: TRBD1
j_gene: TRBJ2-1
abundance: NA
v_gene: TRBV5-5
CDR3aa: CASSSLQGDGEQFF
CDR3nt: TGTGCCAGCAGTTCCCTACAGGGGGATGGTGAGCAGTTCTTC

d_gene: TRBD1
j_gene: TRBJ1-1
abundance: once
v_gene: TRBV6-5
CDR3aa: CASRQLQGVAEAFF
CDR3nt: TGTGCCAGCAGACAACTACAGGGGGTGGCTGAAGCTTTCTTT

d_gene: NA
j_gene: TRBJ1-1
abundance: NA
v_gene: TRBV15
CDR3aa: CATSRDLGMNTEAFF
CDR3nt: TGTGCCACCAGCAGAGATTTGGGCATGAACACTGAAGCTTTCTTT

d_gene: TRBD1
j_gene: TRBJ1-2
abundance: NA
v_gene: TRBV6-1
CDR3aa: CASCRGTGGCYGYTF
CDR3nt: TGTGCCAGCTGCCGGGGGACAGGGGGCTGCTATGGCTACACCTTC

d_gene: NA
j_gene: TRBJ1-4
abundance: NA
v_gene: TRBV7-9
CDR3aa: CSSSHGGGREKLFF
CDR3nt: TGTTCCAGCAGCCACGGGGGGGGGAGGGAAAAACTGTTTTTT

d_gene: TRBD1
j_gene: TRBJ1-2
abundance: NA
v_gene: TRBV6-1
CDR3aa: CASSLGQLYGYTF
CDR3nt: TGTGCCAGCAGTTTGGGACAGCTCTATGGCTACACCTTC

d_gene: TRBD2
j_gene: TRBJ2-7
abundance: once
v_gene: TRBV5-8
CDR3aa: CASSFSGTSGIYEQYF
CDR3nt: TGTGCCAGCAGCTTTAGTGGGACTAGCGGGATTTACGAGCAGTACTTC

d_gene: TRBD1
j_gene: TRBJ1-2
abundance: NA
v_gene: TRBV29-1
CDR3aa: CSVEGRTGIYGYTF
CDR3nt: TGCAGCGTTGAGGGCCGGACAGGGATATATGGCTACACCTTC

d_gene: NA
j_gene: TRBJ2-7
abundance: NA
v_gene: TRBV6-5
CDR3aa: CATRGAYEQYF
CDR3nt: TGTGCTACCCGCGGGGCCTACGAGCAGTACTTC

d_gene: NA
j_gene: TRBJ1-2
abundance: once
v_gene: TRBV18
CDR3aa: CASSLRGFNYGYTF
CDR3nt: TGTGCCAGCTCACTCAGGGGTTTTAACTATGGCTACACCTTC

d_gene: NA
j_gene: TRBJ1-2
abundance: NA
v_gene: TRBV10-3
CDR3aa: CAIGQAGQGLAGGYTF
CDR3nt: TGTGCCATCGGGCAAGCTGGGCAGGGGTTAGCCGGAGGCTACACCTTC

d_gene: NA
j_gene: TRBJ2-2
abundance: NA
v_gene: TRBV5-1
CDR3aa: CASSLGSTGLSTGELFF
CDR3nt: TGCGCCAGCAGCTTGGGCTCTACAGGATTGTCCACCGGGGAGCTGTTTTTT

d_gene: TRBD2
j_gene: TRBJ2-7
abundance: once
v_gene: TRBV13
CDR3aa: CASSFLASGHEQYF
CDR3nt: TGTGCCAGCAGCTTCCTTGCTAGCGGGCACGAGCAGTACTTC

d_gene: NA
j_gene: TRBJ2-1
abundance: NA
v_gene: TRBV5-6
CDR3aa: CASSFGTLFINEQFF
CDR3nt: TGTGCCAGCAGCTTCGGGACACTATTCATCAATGAGCAGTTCTTC

d_gene: NA
j_gene: TRBJ2-7
abundance: once
v_gene: TRBV5-8
CDR3aa: CASSWGGLGYEQYF
CDR3nt: TGTGCCAGCAGCTGGGGGGGGCTGGGCTACGAGCAGTACTTC

d_gene: NA
j_gene: TRBJ2-7
abundance: few
v_gene: TRBV27
CDR3aa: CASSTPYEQYF
CDR3nt: TGTGCCAGCAGTACCCCCTACGAGCAGTACTTC

d_gene: TRBD1
j_gene: TRBJ1-5
abundance: NA
v_gene: TRBV18
CDR3aa: CASSPPGQGNQPQHF
CDR3nt: TGTGCCAGCTCACCACCAGGACAGGGCAATCAGCCCCAGCATTTT

d_gene: NA
j_gene: TRBJ2-7
abundance: NA
v_gene: TRBV5-4
CDR3aa: CASSLEGSRAYEQYF
CDR3nt: TGTGCCAGCAGCTTGGAAGGTAGCAGGGCCTACGAGCAGTACTTC

d_gene: NA
j_gene: TRBJ2-5
abundance: NA
v_gene: TRBV27
CDR3aa: CASSSTGIETQYF
CDR3nt: TGTGCCAGCAGTTCTACAGGGATAGAGACCCAGTACTTC

d_gene: NA
j_gene: TRBJ2-5
abundance: NA
v_gene: TRBV19
CDR3aa: CASSIDQFQETQYF
CDR3nt: TGTGCCAGTAGTATAGATCAGTTCCAAGAGACCCAGTACTTC

d_gene: TRBD1
j_gene: TRBJ1-1
abundance: NA
v_gene: TRBV29-1
CDR3aa: CSTLTGVTEAFF
CDR3nt: TGCAGCACACTGACAGGGGTGACTGAAGCTTTCTTT

d_gene: TRBD1
j_gene: TRBJ2-1
abundance: NA
v_gene: TRBV29-1
CDR3aa: CSVESDRSSYNEQFF
CDR3nt: TGCAGCGTTGAATCGGACAGGAGCTCCTACAATGAGCAGTTCTTC

d_gene: NA
j_gene: TRBJ1-2
abundance: NA
v_gene: TRBV6-4
CDR3aa: CASRGGQGSGYTF
CDR3nt: TGTGCCAGCAGGGGGGGGCAGGGCTCTGGCTACACCTTC

d_gene: NA
j_gene: TRBJ2-7
abundance: once
v_gene: TRBV27
CDR3aa: CASSDRVRYEQYF
CDR3nt: TGTGCCAGCAGTGACAGAGTGAGATACGAGCAGTACTTC

d_gene: NA
j_gene: TRBJ1-4
abundance: NA
v_gene: TRBV7-9
CDR3aa: CASSLLTGTEKLFF
CDR3nt: TGTGCCAGCAGCTTGCTCACAGGGACTGAAAAACTGTTTTTT

d_gene: TRBD2
j_gene: TRBJ2-3
abundance: NA
v_gene: TRBV29-1
CDR3aa: CSGFSGGAGTQYF
CDR3nt: TGCAGCGGCTTTAGCGGGGGGGCTGGTACGCAGTATTTT

d_gene: TRBD1
j_gene: TRBJ2-7
abundance: NA
v_gene: TRBV9
CDR3aa: CASSAEGQGAYIYEQYF
CDR3nt: TGTGCCAGCAGCGCAGAGGGACAGGGTGCCTATATCTACGAGCAGTACTTC

d_gene: TRBD1
j_gene: TRBJ1-6
abundance: NA
v_gene: TRBV28
CDR3aa: CASSPGGTLTGGLHF
CDR3nt: TGTGCCAGCAGTCCTGGGGGGACGCTGACAGGGGGCCTCCACTTT

d_gene: TRBD2
j_gene: TRBJ2-1
abundance: once
v_gene: TRBV15
CDR3aa: CATSTIGTSGRLEQFF
CDR3nt: TGTGCCACCAGCACAATAGGGACTAGCGGGCGCCTTGAGCAGTTCTTC

d_gene: TRBD1
j_gene: TRBJ1-1
abundance: NA
v_gene: TRBV30
CDR3aa: CAWSASGQGAFF
CDR3nt: TGTGCCTGGAGTGCTAGTGGACAGGGAGCTTTCTTT